This T cell receptor beta chain was recovered during a study of CD8 T cells in ankylosing spondylitis. Study results and caveats: Ankylosing spondylitis blood appeared to be characterized by a TCR beta motif of about eight highly homologous variants. Past research had described some motif variants in reactive arthritis synovial fluid and blood.

On this clonotype: Its matching antigen is unknown.

MiXCR, run by TCRdb on the 5' RACE reads, gives a single entry per CDR3 protein. The table shows 250,000 to 350,000 distinct CDR3 sequences, with 7.5% to 9% occurring only once. This clonotype originated in a male donor with ankylosing spondylitis. Specimen: blood, either unsorted or a sorted T cell fraction (not recorded which).

The DNA of the CDR3 is TGTGCCAGCAGCACGGGGTCGGGGCTCGGGGCCAAAAACATTCAGTACTTC. Amino acids: CASSTGSGLGAKNIQYF. The chain combines TRBV7-9 with TRBJ2-4; D may be TRBD1 or TRBD2 (5 bases each). Germline CDR1 and CDR2: SEHNR and FQNEAQ (reference sequence). V was cut by 5 bases and J by 1 base, with 18 bases left in between. The CDR3 totals 17 residues.